The sequence of this T cell receptor (beta chain) was determined in a study of cytomegalovirus exposure and HLA in healthy donors. Study-wide findings and caveats: According to the study, roughly 180 TCR beta chains were cytomegalovirus-associated. A later analysis linked some 18,000 TCR beta sequences to HLA alleles at 0.05 false discovery rate. As a later analysis showed, a missense DCLRE1C variant was linked to trimming of TCR beta V- and J-genes. Accurate prediction of most subjects' HLA-A and HLA-B alleles from TCR beta sequences was reported.

Primers for the PCR totalled 60 Vbeta and 13 Jbeta. The method was immunoSEQ multiplex PCR; TCRdb's version includes in-frame clones alone and lacks a portion of them. The table records about 170,000 clones, about 75% of them present only once. This clone came up a few times. The target antigen is unknown. The sequence was collected from a woman between 45 and 60 years old in good health and CMV-seropositive. The sample comprised PBMCs.

This CDR3 is CASTSMGGETQYF. For the CDR3, the DNA is TGTGCCAGCACTTCGATGGGGGGGGAGACCCAGTACTTC. The chain uses TRBV2 and TRBJ2-5, with TRBD2 matching 7 bases. Per the germline V gene, CDR1 is SNHLY and CDR2 is FYNNEI. V lost 7 bases to trimming and J lost 5 bases; unmatched junction nucleotides: 7. The CDR3 consists of 13 residues.